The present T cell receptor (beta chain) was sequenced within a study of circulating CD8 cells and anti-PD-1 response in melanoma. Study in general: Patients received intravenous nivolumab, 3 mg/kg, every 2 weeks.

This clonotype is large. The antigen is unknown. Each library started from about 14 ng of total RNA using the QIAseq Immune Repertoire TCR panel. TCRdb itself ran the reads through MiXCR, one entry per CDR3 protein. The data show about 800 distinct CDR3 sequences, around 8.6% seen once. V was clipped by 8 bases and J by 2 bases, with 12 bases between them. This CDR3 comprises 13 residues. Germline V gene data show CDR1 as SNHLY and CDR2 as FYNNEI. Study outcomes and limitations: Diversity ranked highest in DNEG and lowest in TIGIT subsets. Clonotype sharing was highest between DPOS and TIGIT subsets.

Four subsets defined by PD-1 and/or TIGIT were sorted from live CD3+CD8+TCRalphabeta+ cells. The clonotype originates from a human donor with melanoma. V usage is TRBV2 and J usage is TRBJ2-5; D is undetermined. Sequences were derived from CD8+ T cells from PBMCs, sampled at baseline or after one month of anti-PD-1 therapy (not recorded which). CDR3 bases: TGTGCCAGCGTCCGAAGGAGACAAGAGACCCAGTACTTC. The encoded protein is CASVRRRQETQYF. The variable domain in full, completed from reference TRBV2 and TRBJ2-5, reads EPEVTQTPSHQVTQMGQEVILRCVPISNHLYFYWYRQILGQKVEFLVSFYNNEISEKSEIFDDQFSVERPDGSNFTLKIRSTKLEDSAMYFCASVRRRQETQYFGPGTRLLVL.